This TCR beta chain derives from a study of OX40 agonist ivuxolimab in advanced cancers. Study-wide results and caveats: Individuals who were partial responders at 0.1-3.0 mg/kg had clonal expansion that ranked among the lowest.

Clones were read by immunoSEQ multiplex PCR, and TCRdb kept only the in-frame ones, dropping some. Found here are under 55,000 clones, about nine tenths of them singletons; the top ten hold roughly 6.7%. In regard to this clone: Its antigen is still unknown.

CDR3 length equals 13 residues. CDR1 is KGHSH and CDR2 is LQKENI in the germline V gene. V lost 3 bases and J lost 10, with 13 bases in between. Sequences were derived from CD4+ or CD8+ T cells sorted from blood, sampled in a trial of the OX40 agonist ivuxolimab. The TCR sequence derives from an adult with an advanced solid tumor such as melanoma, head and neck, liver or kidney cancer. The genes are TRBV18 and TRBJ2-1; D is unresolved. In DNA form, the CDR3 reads TGTGCCAGCTCACCCGCTCTTGAATCCGAGCAGTTCTTC. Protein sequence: CASSPALESEQFF.